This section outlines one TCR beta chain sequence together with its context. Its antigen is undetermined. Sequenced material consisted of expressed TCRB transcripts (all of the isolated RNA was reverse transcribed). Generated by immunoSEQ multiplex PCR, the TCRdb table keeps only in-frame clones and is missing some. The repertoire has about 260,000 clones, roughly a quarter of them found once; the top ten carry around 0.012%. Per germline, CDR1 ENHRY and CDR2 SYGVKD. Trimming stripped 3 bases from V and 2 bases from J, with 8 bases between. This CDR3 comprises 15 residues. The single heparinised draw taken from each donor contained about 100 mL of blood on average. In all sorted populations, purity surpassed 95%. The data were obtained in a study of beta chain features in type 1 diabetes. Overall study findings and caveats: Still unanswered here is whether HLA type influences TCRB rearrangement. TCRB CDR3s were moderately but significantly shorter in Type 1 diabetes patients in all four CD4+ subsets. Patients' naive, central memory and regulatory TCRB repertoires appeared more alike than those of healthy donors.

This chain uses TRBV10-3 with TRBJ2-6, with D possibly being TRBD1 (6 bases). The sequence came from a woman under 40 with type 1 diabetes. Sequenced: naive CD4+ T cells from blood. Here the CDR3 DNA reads TGTGCCATCAGTGAAAGGACAGCTGGGGCCAACGTCCTGACTTTC. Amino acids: CAISERTAGANVLTF.